This T cell receptor beta chain was retrieved from a study of regulatory T cells in long-lasting Graves disease listed by TCRdb under 2021. Regarding the research as a whole: In the newly diagnosed Graves' disease group, patients had been taking antithyroid drugs for less than 3 months. Peripheral blood TCR sequencing and RNA sequencing compared persistent Graves' disease patients with newly diagnosed Graves' disease patients. The study took place in China and was registered as a clinical trial. TCR sequencing covered about 13 persistent and 20 or so newly diagnosed Graves' disease patients, some 33 samples in total.

V is cut back by 6 bases and J by 1 base, with 10 bases in the junction unmatched. Based on the germline V gene (reference sequence), the CDR1 and CDR2 sequences are DFQATT and SNEGSKA. The CDR3 numbers 15 residues from cysteine through phenylalanine. Only the CDR3 part of the read is kept: 45 bases, read in frame from the first base. Library preparation used multiplex PCR. This sample was sequenced with an Illumina HiSeq 4000. iRepertoire HTBI primers and Arm-PCR amplification of CDR3 regions were used to construct TCR beta libraries. Gel purification was performed on PCR products prior to sequencing. The paper's processing steps were these. A total of 62 TRBV and 14 TRBJ segments were identified across samples and were used for gene usage analysis of CDR3 amino acid clonotypes. Filtered high-quality paired reads were merged into contigs using COPE and FqMerger. Contigs were aligned with BLAST to IMGT TRBV, TRBD and TRBJ reference genes, and CDR3 was defined per IMGT. Any clonotype with a frequency above 0.1% was counted as a highly expanded clone. Shannon entropy was used to measure repertoire diversity, and the Gini coefficient was used to measure V-J evenness. A clonotype found in more than one individual was treated as public. TCRdb reprocessing: public reads trimmed at Q25 with fastp, clones called with MiXCR, in-frame beta chains kept. Each CDR3 protein gets just one entry, which takes the most common genes and DNA from the rows behind it. The V and J calls were determined by TCRdb, not by the authors. The sample table shows 350,000 to 400,000 distinct CDR3 sequences, and 15% to 20% are seen once. The top ten hold 20% of the sample.

Interpreted using the paper, the time point label stands for: newly diagnosed GD, antithyroid drugs for less than 3 months. For both TCR sequencing and RNA sequencing, RNA was extracted from PBMCs in TRIzol. The diagnosis of Graves' disease was made according to American Thyroid Association guidelines. The patients came from an endocrinology department in Xi'an, China. From each patient, around 9.3 milliliters of peripheral blood was collected into an EDTA anticoagulant tube. Ficoll Paque Plus density gradient separation was used to isolate PBMCs, and no further T cell sorting was done. RNA quality was checked with an Agilent 2100 Bioanalyzer and agarose gel, and concentration with a NanoDrop 2000. What the authors observed across the whole study: Patients with persistent disease shared more public clonotypes (approximately 2,500) than newly diagnosed patients did (around 980). Compared with newly diagnosed patients, patients with persistent Graves' disease had lower TCR Shannon entropy and fewer highly expanded clones, which suggests clonal expansion. Preferential use of TRBV28, TRBJ1-2 and TRBJ2-5 was observed in persistent disease, whereas TRBV20-1 and TRBJ2-1 were favored in newly diagnosed disease. Sequencing and analysis were limited to the TCR beta chain. The study examined only peripheral blood because the primary lesion, thyroid tissue, could not be accessed. The small sample size was acknowledged by the authors as a limitation that may reduce accuracy.

This clonotype came up a few times. The target of this receptor is not known. The record has no base qualities; no much larger clone is one base away. This same sample was also part of a study on T cells in Graves' hyperthyroidism and ophthalmopathy. Drawing on the second study: Stable Graves' hyperthyroidism was defined as no progression to ophthalmopathy during 18 months of follow-up. The hyperthyroidism patients were between 18 and 65 years old and newly diagnosed, with a disease duration of less than 2 months. Any patient with an uncontrolled infection, another autoimmune disease, pregnancy or lactation was excluded. Diagnoses were based on clinical symptoms, serum thyroxine and TRAb, thyroid ultrasound and orbital computed tomography. A first-round RT-PCR of the TCR CDR3 used the HTBI primer set with the Qiagen OneStep RT-PCR kit. Most expanded thyroid clonotypes (frequency above 0.001) were also detected in blood, a finding suggesting that blood repertoires may reflect thyroid immune responses. A 13 V-J signature model separated ophthalmopathy from stable hyperthyroidism, with approximately 86% sensitivity and roughly 81% specificity in cross-validation and 80%/75% in testing. In validation, progression to ophthalmopathy was predicted by the model with roughly 69% sensitivity and roughly 76% specificity, a median of about 6.8 months before onset. TCR V-J signatures able to tell the groups apart were searched for in a discovery cohort of 90 to 100 patients, of whom roughly 42 had Graves' ophthalmopathy and roughly 58 had stable Graves' hyperthyroidism. Prospective prediction of ophthalmopathy was tested in an independent validation cohort consisting of 18 hyperthyroidism patients and approximately 16 patients who later progressed to ophthalmopathy. The roughly 91 discovery patients were randomly split 7:3 into training and test sets. In several Graves' hyperthyroidism patients, the study also compared T-cell repertoires from thyroid tissue with T-cell repertoires from blood. After blood sampling, hyperthyroidism patients were treated with methimazole at a starting dose of 30 mg daily, and ophthalmopathy patients were treated with high-dose intravenous methylprednisolone. The libraries were constructed in a second round of multiplex PCR and then size-selected and purified. Libraries were sequenced paired-end with 100 bp reads on an Illumina HiSeq2000. SOAPnuke was used to process the raw data, with reads discarded if the reads contained adapters or uncalled bases, had a mean Phred below 15, or lacked an exact constant-primer or identifier match. COPE v1.2.5 was used to merge high-quality paired reads, and clonotypes were defined as unique nucleotide sequences. Clonotypes were aligned to IMGT TRBV, TRBD and TRBJ reference segments using MiTCR v1.1. The analysis was restricted to V-J combinations with a frequency above 0.0001, which together covered approximately 99% of the repertoires. The TCS score was defined as F50 (clonal expansion) divided by E x V (chaos), with BLOSUM62-based TCRdist calculated between CDR3 peptides within each V-J. Welch's t-statistics and random forest reduced approximately 520 V-J features to under 15, which were used in a naive Bayes classifier (R e1071). Sample size was not statistically predetermined, and investigators were not blinded to group allocation. According to the paper, TCR Vbeta CDR3 sequencing was carried out on over 130 peripheral blood samples, which came from 40 to 45 ophthalmopathy, 75 to 80 hyperthyroidism and approximately 17 progressor patients.

The chain joins TRBV20-1 to TRBJ2-3; TRBD1 lines up with 7 middle nucleotides. This sample comprised peripheral blood mononuclear cells (PBMCs), obtained at new diagnosis, from a patient treated with antithyroid drugs. This clonotype was sampled from a young woman with Graves disease. Donor details come from another sample of the same person, matched by shared clones. In nucleotides, the sequence is TGCAGTGCGCTTGACAGGGTCGGGGGCACAGATACGCAGTATTTT. Translated, this gives CSALDRVGGTDTQYF.